Sequencing of this TCR beta chain was carried out in a study of regulatory T cells in long-lasting Graves disease. The CDR3 has 16 residues. Per the germline V gene, CDR1 is MGHRA and CDR2 is YSYEKL. The study's findings and limits: TCR diversity was lower in persistent Graves' patients than in newly diagnosed ones. With a few thousand shared public clonotypes, persistent patients exceeded new patients, who shared roughly 920.

On this clonotype itself: The antigen is undetermined.

iRepertoire HTBI primers and Arm-PCR of CDR3 regions built TCR beta libraries. A single record per CDR3 protein comes from TCRdb applying MiXCR to the multiplex PCR reads. The data show about 360,000 distinct CDR3 sequences, about a sixth seen once. Time point here: newly diagnosed GD, antithyroid drugs for less than 3 months. RNA from PBMCs was the source of the TCR library. This sample also appeared in a second study, on T cells in Graves' hyperthyroidism and ophthalmopathy. In that study: Patients were excluded because of uncontrolled infection, other autoimmune disease, pregnancy or lactation. TCR CDR3 underwent first-round RT-PCR with the HTBI primer set.

This chain connects TRBV4-1 to TRBJ2-5; weak D call: TRBD1 (5 bases). The DNA end favors TRBJ2-1, so the J call may be wrong. The sample here was peripheral blood mononuclear cells (PBMCs), taken at new diagnosis, from a patient treated with antithyroid drugs. The TCR sequence derives from a woman between 18 and 29 years old with Graves disease. The CDR3 is CASSRFQGPPQETQFF. As DNA, the CDR3 is TGCGCCAGCAGCCGTTTCCAGGGTCCCCCCCAAGAGACCCAGTTCTTC.